These T cell receptor beta chains were read from a single sample in a study of cytomegalovirus exposure and HLA in healthy donors. Sequenced by immunoSEQ multiplex PCR; TCRdb stores in-frame clones only, minus some. The table for this sample gives around 60,000 clones. The sample taken for sequencing was PBMCs. These receptors all come from a woman aged 18-35 years in good health and CMV-seronegative. Each CDR3 is given with its conserved first and last residue. The D gene is left open where the match is weak.

V gene,J gene,D gene,CDR3 DNA,CDR3 protein
TRBV19,TRBJ1-4,.,TGTGCCAGTAGCGAGTTAGAAAAACTGTTTTTT,CASSELEKLFF
TRBV2,TRBJ2-7,.,TGTGCCAGCAGTGATTTGGTGGGAGATAGCAACGAGCAGTACTTC,CASSDLVGDSNEQYF
TRBV5-1,TRBJ1-1,.,TGCGCCAGCAGCCCAATAACAGGGTCGATGAACACTGAAGCTTTCTTT,CASSPITGSMNTEAFF
TRBV19,TRBJ1-2,.,TGTGCCAGTAGTATGGGAGGTGGCGGACGGGGAAATGGCTACACCTTC,CASSMGGGGRGNGYTF
TRBV5-6,TRBJ2-7,TRBD1,TGTGCCAGCAGCTTGGAATCCAGGGGGCGCCTTAGCTCCTACGAGCAGTACTTC,CASSLESRGRLSSYEQYF
TRBV5-6,TRBJ1-2,.,TGTGCCAGCAGCTTGGGACAGGCCAGTGTGACCTTC,CASSLGQASVTF
TRBV10-3,TRBJ1-1,TRBD1,TGTGCCATCAGTCCTGCTTTAGGGACAGGGGACACTGAAGCTTTCTTT,CAISPALGTGDTEAFF
TRBV18,TRBJ1-1,TRBD1,TGTGCCAGCTCACCTCCCGGGACAGGGGACACTGAAGCTTTCTTT,CASSPPGTGDTEAFF
TRBV5-1,TRBJ2-3,TRBD1,TGCGCCAGCAGCACCCGGACAGGGCGGGGCACAGATACGCAGTATTTT,CASSTRTGRGTDTQYF
TRBV4-1,TRBJ2-7,TRBD2,TGCGCCAGCAGCCAGGGCCCGCTAGCGGGAGGTATCCACGAGCAGTACTTC,CASSQGPLAGGIHEQYF
TRBV15,TRBJ1-4,.,TGTGCCACCAGCAGAGATTTGAGCGGGGAAAAACTGTTTTTT,CATSRDLSGEKLFF
TRBV13,TRBJ1-1,TRBD1,TGTGCCAGCAGCGTAAACAGGGGGTACACTGAAGCTTTCTTT,CASSVNRGYTEAFF
TRBV28,TRBJ1-1,.,TGTGCCAGCAGACCCCGGGGGGTGGGAGAGGCCAGAAGCAACACTGAAGCTTTCTTT,CASRPRGVGEARSNTEAFF
TRBV6-4,TRBJ2-1,TRBD1,TGTGCCAGCAAGCAGGGACAGGGAGACAATGAGCAGTTCTTC,CASKQGQGDNEQFF
TRBV7-9,TRBJ2-1,.,TGTGCCAGCAGCTTAGGTAACAGGGCTTTTGGAAATGAGCAGTTCTTC,CASSLGNRAFGNEQFF
TRBV19,TRBJ1-2,.,TGTGCCAGTAGTATTTTTCCAGGGGATGGCTACACCTTC,CASSIFPGDGYTF
TRBV2,TRBJ2-3,.,TGTGCCAGCAGCCCCGGACCACGGGATGATACGCAGTATTTT,CASSPGPRDDTQYF
TRBV19,TRBJ2-5,.,TGTGCCAGTAGTGACCGAGCGGAGACACCAGGAGAGACCCAGTACTTC,CASSDRAETPGETQYF
TRBV6-1,TRBJ2-2,TRBD1,TGTGCCAGCAGTGACTACCTAGGACAGGGGGATACCGGGGAGCTGTTTTTT,CASSDYLGQGDTGELFF
TRBV9,TRBJ2-7,TRBD1,TGTGCCAGCAGCGGGTTGACAGGGGACTACGAGCAGTACTTC,CASSGLTGDYEQYF
TRBV27,TRBJ1-2,TRBD1,TGTGCCAGCAGGATGGGGACAGCTTATGGCTACACCTTC,CASRMGTAYGYTF
TRBV2,TRBJ2-5,.,TGTGCCAGCATACGGGAGATCCAAGAGACCCAGTACTTC,CASIREIQETQYF
TRBV30,TRBJ2-1,.,TGTGCCTGGAGACCCCCTAGCAATGAGCAGTTCTTC,CAWRPPSNEQFF
TRBV9,TRBJ1-2,TRBD1,TGTGCCAGCAGCGTAGGGGGGACAGCCATATATGGCTACACCTTC,CASSVGGTAIYGYTF
TRBV30,TRBJ1-4,.,TGTGCCTGGAGTCCCTCACTAGAAAAACTGTTTTTT,CAWSPSLEKLFF
TRBV9,TRBJ2-2,TRBD2,TGTGCCAGCAGCCCTCGACTAGCGGGAGGCGGAGGGGAGCTGTTTTTT,CASSPRLAGGGGELFF
TRBV27,TRBJ1-1,.,TGTGCCAGCCAGGCCCCGAACACTGAAGCTTTCTTT,CASQAPNTEAFF
TRBV6-1,TRBJ1-2,TRBD1,TGTGCCAGCAGTGAAGCGCTAGGGACAGGGAGATCCTATGGCTACACCTTC,CASSEALGTGRSYGYTF
TRBV7-9,TRBJ2-7,.,TGTGCCAGCAGCCCCCGGGGAAGGGCCGAGCAGTACTTC,CASSPRGRAEQYF